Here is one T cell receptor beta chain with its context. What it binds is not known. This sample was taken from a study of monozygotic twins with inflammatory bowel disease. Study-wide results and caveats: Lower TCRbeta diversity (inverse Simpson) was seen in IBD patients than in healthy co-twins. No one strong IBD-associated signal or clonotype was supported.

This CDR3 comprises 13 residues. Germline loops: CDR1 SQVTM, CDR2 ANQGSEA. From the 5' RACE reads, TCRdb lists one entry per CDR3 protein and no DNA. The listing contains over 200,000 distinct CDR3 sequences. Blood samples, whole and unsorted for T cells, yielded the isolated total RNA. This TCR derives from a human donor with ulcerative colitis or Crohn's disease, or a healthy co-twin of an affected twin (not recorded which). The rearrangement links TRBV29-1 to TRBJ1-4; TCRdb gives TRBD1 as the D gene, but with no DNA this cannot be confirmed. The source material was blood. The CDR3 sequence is CSAPGQGGEKLFF.